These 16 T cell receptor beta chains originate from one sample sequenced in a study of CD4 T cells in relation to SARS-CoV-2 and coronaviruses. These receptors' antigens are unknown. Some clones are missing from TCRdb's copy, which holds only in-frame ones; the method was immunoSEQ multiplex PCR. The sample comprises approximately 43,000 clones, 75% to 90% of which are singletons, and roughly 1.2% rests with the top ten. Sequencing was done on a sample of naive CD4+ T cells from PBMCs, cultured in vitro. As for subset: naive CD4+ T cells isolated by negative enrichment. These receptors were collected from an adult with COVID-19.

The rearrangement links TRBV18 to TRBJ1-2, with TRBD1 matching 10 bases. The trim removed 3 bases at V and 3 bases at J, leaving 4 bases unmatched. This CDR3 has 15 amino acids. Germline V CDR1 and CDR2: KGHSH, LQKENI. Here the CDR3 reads CASSPRDRGDYGYTF. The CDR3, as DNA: TGTGCCAGCTCACCTCGGGACAGGGGCGACTATGGCTACACCTTC. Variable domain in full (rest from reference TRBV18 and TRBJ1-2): NAGVMQNPRHLVRRRGQEARLRCSPMKGHSHVYWYRQLPEEGLKFMVYLQKENIIDESGMPKERFSAEFPKEGPSILRIQQVVRGDSAAYFCASSPRDRGDYGYTFGSGTRLTVV.

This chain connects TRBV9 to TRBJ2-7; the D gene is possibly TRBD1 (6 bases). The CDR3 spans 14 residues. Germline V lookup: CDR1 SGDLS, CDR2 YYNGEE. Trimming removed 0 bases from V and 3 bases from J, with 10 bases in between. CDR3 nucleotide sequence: TGTGCCAGCAGCGTAGATCAGGGGTTCTACGAGCAGTACTTC. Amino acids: CASSVDQGFYEQYF.

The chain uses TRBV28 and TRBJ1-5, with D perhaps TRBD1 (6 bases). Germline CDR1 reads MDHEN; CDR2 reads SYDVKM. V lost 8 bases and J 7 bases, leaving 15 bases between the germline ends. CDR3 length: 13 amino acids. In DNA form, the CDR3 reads TGTGCCAGCGTTTCGGGGGCATGGCAGCCCCAGCATTTT. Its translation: CASVSGAWQPQHF.

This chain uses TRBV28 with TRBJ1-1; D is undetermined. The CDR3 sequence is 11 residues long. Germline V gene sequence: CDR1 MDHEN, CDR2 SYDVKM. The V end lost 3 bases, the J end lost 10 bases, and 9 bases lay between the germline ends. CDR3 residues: CASSFPAAAFF. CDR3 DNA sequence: TGTGCCAGCAGTTTTCCGGCGGCAGCTTTCTTT.

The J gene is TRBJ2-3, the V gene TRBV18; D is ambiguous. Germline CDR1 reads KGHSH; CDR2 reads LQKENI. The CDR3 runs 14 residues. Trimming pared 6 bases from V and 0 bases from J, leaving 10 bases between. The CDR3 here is CASSLDSSTDTQYF. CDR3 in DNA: TGTGCCAGCTCCCTCGATTCTAGCACAGATACGCAGTATTTT. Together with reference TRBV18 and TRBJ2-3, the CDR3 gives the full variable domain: NAGVMQNPRHLVRRRGQEARLRCSPMKGHSHVYWYRQLPEEGLKFMVYLQKENIIDESGMPKERFSAEFPKEGPSILRIQQVVRGDSAAYFCASSLDSSTDTQYFGPGTRLTVL.

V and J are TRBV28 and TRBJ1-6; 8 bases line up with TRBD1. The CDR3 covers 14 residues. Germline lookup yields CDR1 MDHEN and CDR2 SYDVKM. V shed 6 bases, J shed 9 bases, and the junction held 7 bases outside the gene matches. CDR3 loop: CASSEGQAISPLHF. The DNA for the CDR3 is TGTGCCAGCAGCGAGGGACAGGCGATTTCACCCCTCCACTTT. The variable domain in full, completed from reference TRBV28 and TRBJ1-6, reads DVKVTQSSRYLVKRTGEKVFLECVQDMDHENMFWYRQDPGLGLRLIYFSYDVKMKEKGDIPEGYSVSREKKERFSLILESASTNQTSMYLCASSEGQAISPLHFGNGTRLTVT.

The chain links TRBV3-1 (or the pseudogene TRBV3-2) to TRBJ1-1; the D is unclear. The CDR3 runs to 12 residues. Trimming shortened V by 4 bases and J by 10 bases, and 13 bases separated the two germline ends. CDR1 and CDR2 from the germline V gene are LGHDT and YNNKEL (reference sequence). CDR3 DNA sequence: TGTGCCAGCAGCCGATCTGACTCGGGAGCTTTCTTT. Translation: CASSRSDSGAFF.

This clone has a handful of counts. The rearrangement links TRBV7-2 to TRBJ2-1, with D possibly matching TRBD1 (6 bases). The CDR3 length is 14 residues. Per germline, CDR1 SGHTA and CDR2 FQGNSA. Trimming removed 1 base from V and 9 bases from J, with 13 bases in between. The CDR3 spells CASSLDRARGEQFF. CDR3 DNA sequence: TGTGCCAGCAGCTTAGACAGGGCCCGGGGTGAGCAGTTCTTC.

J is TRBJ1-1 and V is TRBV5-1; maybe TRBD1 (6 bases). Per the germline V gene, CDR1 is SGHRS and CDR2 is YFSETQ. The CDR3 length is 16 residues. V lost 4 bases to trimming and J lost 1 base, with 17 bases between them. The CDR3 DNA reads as TGCGCCAGCAGCGGTAGGGGGGGCCTTGGGAACACTGAAGCTTTCTTT. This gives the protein CASSGRGGLGNTEAFF.

CDR3 DNA: TGTGCCAGCAGAACCGTCGGGGTCCCCGAAAAGGGTCAGCCCCAGCATTTT. Its translation: CASRTVGVPEKGQPQHF. This sequence joins TRBV28 and TRBJ1-5; no firm D call. Trimming cost V 6 bases and J 6 bases, with 24 bases left between them. CDR3 length: 17 amino acids. The germline gives CDR1 MDHEN, CDR2 SYDVKM.

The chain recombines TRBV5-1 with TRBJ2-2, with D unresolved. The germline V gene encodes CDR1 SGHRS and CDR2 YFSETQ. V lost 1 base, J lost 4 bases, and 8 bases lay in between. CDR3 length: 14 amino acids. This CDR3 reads CASSLSQPTGELFF. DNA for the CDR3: TGCGCCAGCAGCTTGTCCCAACCCACCGGGGAGCTGTTTTTT.

CDR3 sequence reads: CASSDSRYNEQFF. DNA of the CDR3: TGTGCCAGCAGTGACTCAAGGTACAATGAGCAGTTCTTC. This chain connects TRBV6-4 to TRBJ2-1; D is unresolved. The CDR3 consists of 13 residues. Germline V lookup: CDR1 MRHNA, CDR2 SNTAGT. Between the trimmed V and J ends, which lost 0 bases and 4 bases, there was a span of 4 bases.

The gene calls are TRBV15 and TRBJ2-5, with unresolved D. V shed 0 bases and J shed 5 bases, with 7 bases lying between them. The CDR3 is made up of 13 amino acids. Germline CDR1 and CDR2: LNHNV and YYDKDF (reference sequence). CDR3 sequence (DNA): TGTGCCACCAGCAGAGATCGGTGGGAGACCCAGTACTTC. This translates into CATSRDRWETQYF.

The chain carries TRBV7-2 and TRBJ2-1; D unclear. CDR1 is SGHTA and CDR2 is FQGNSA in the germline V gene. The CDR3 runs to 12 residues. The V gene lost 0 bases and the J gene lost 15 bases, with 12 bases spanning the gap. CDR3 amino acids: CASSLASGLRFF. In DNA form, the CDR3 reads TGTGCCAGCAGCTTAGCGTCAGGTTTAAGGTTCTTC.

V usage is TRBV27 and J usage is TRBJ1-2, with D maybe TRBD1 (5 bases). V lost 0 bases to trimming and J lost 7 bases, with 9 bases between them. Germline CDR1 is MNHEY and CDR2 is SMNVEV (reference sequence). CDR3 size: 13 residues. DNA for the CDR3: TGTGCCAGCAGTTTATCCAGGGCGGCTGGCTACACCTTC. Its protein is CASSLSRAAGYTF.

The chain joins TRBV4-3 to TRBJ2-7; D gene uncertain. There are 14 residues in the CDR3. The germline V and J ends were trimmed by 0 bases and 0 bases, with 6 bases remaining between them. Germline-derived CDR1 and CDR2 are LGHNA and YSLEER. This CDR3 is CASSQDVASYEQYF. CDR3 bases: TGCGCCAGCAGCCAAGATGTTGCCTCCTACGAGCAGTACTTC.